Sequencing of this TCR beta chain was carried out in a study of a mutant IDH1 vaccine in newly diagnosed glioma. Study summary: The vaccination schedule gave patients eight doses in weeks 1, 3, 5, 7, 11, 15, 19 and 23. Once 4-6 weeks had passed after radiotherapy alone, vaccination started, or it started with temozolomide cycles. Earlier treatment was radiotherapy, temozolomide, or both, with most getting both.

CDR3 length equals 16 residues. Germline values: CDR1 MRHNA, CDR2 SNTAGT. The V and J ends lost 3 bases and 4 bases, in that order; junction bases with no gene match: 10. Broader study findings: Changes in top peripheral clonotypes did not appear linked to pseudoprogression.

This table comes from immunoSEQ multiplex PCR, and its TCRdb copy is limited to in-frame clones, with some not included. The sample holds over 45,000 clones; 70% to 90% are singletons and the top ten take approximately 3.1%. This clone was detected only a few times. As yet, its antigen is unknown. Time point: week 5, during vaccination. Topical imiquimod was applied with each vaccine dose, which held 300 ug of mutant IDH1 20-mer peptide. The V call is TRBV6-4, the J call TRBJ2-3; 7 nucleotides match TRBD2. The input for sequencing was PBMCs, taken from a glioma patient whose treatment included an IDH1 peptide vaccine. This clonotype was obtained from a man aged 25 to 45 with glioma. CDR3 protein: CASSEFYDAGADTQYF. Here the CDR3 DNA reads TGTGCCAGCAGTGAATTTTATGATGCGGGGGCAGATACGCAGTATTTT.